This T cell receptor (beta chain) was captured in a study of PD-L1 blockade in urothelial cancer. Whole-study context: Patients' atezolizumab regimen, 1,200 mg intravenously every 3 weeks, began in about 2014. Each participant's history included 0 to 3 prior chemotherapy regimens.

The junction had 6 bases not matched to a gene; V was cut back by 5 bases and J by 4 bases. The CDR3 extends over 14 amino acids. The germline V gene has CDR1 LNHDA and CDR2 SQIVND (reference sequence). Generated by immunoSEQ multiplex PCR, the TCRdb table keeps only in-frame clones and is missing some. Of approximately 71,000 clones listed, roughly nine tenths are singletons. This TCR was recovered from a man aged 55 to 70 with urothelial cancer. The sample was PBMCs, taken around atezolizumab (anti-PD-L1) treatment. This sequence joins TRBV19 and TRBJ1-2; 8 nucleotides line up with TRBD1. CDR3 nucleotides: TGTGCCAGTAGTGGCGGACAGGGAGGCTATGGCTACACCTTC. Its protein is CASSGGQGGYGYTF.